These 29 T cell receptor beta chains were all obtained from the same sample, sequenced in a study of Ad26.COV2.S vaccination and SARS-CoV-2 variants. The method was immunoSEQ multiplex PCR; TCRdb's version includes in-frame clones alone and lacks a portion of them. The table has roughly 350,000 clones, 88% seen once. This sample's treatment: roughly 18 received Ad26.COV2.S at low or high dose, single or two shots; 5 received placebo; per-sample allocation not given. The study sampled participants on day 63 after the first vaccine or placebo injection. The specimen was peripheral blood, collected in a trial of Ad26.COV2.S vaccine versus placebo. These receptors were obtained from a person between 18 and 65 years old who received the Ad26.COV2.S COVID-19 vaccine or a placebo.

CDR3 in DNA: TGCAGTGCAAAGTACTACACTGAAGCTTTCTTT. Residues: CSAKYYTEAFF. V gene TRBV20-1 combines with J gene TRBJ1-1; D is uncertain. CDR3 length: 11 residues. Germline lookup yields CDR1 DFQATT and CDR2 SNEGSKA (reference sequence). V was shortened by 6 bases and J by 3 bases, with 8 bases between the two germline ends.

The chain carries TRBV5-4 and TRBJ2-5, with a tentative D call TRBD2 (5 bases). Germline loops: CDR1 SGHNT, CDR2 YYREEE (reference sequence). V was shortened by 4 bases and J by 1 base, with 11 bases between the two germline ends. The CDR3 spans 14 residues. In DNA form, the CDR3 reads TGTGCCAGCAGCCCCCGGGGAATCCAAGAGACCCAGTACTTC. As protein: CASSPRGIQETQYF.

This clone was observed a single time. V usage is TRBV6-5 and J usage is TRBJ1-1; the match to TRBD1 covers 8 bases. The ends lost 2 bases at V and 11 bases at J; junction bases unmatched: 13. The CDR3 sequence is 15 residues long. From germline, CDR1 is MNHEY and CDR2 SVGAGI. CDR3 in amino acids: CASSYGRQGLGGAFF. The DNA of the CDR3 is TGTGCCAGCAGTTACGGGAGACAGGGGCTCGGTGGGGCTTTCTTT.

The V and J genes are TRBV7-8 and TRBJ1-5, with TRBD1 matching over 7 bases. Germline V gene sequence: CDR1 SGHVS, CDR2 FQNEAQ. The V and J ends lost 4 bases and 7 bases, in that order; junction bases with no gene match: 10. The CDR3 runs to 15 residues. The CDR3 coding sequence is TGTGCCAGCAGCTCCGGGAGGGGGCTGGGGCAGCCCCAGCATTTT. Encoded protein: CASSSGRGLGQPQHF.

V gene TRBV5-6 combines with J gene TRBJ2-7; 8 positions agree with TRBD1. This CDR3 has 12 residues. Germline V gene lookup returns CDR1 SGHDT and CDR2 YYEEEE. V shed 4 bases and J 4 bases; nucleotides not matched to a gene: 1. CDR3 region: CASSQGAYEQYF. For the CDR3, the DNA is TGTGCCAGCAGCCAGGGGGCGTACGAGCAGTACTTC.

The J gene is TRBJ2-1, the V gene TRBV4-3; TRBD1 agrees at 9 bases. J lost 5 bases, V lost 0 bases, and 8 bases had no gene match. This CDR3 spans 17 amino acids. Germline V gene lookup returns CDR1 LGHNA and CDR2 YSLEER. This CDR3 is CASSQDPTGTGNNEQFF. CDR3 coding DNA: TGCGCCAGCAGCCAAGACCCCACCGGGACAGGGAACAATGAGCAGTTCTTC.

The genes are TRBV19 and TRBJ1-5; a possible D gene is TRBD1 (6 bases). Trimming took 3 bases from V and 7 from J, leaving 10 bases between them. CDR1 is LNHDA and CDR2 is SQIVND in the germline V gene (reference sequence). This CDR3 is 13 amino acids long. Here the CDR3 reads CASSMRGKQPQHF. CDR3 DNA: TGTGCCAGTAGTATGAGGGGGAAGCAGCCCCAGCATTTT.

V is TRBV6-5 and J is TRBJ2-3, with 9 nucleotides matching TRBD1. This CDR3 spans 15 amino acids. CDR1 is MNHEY, CDR2 SVGAGI, per germline. The V and J ends lost 6 bases and 4 bases, in that order; junction bases with no gene match: 8. The CDR3 here is CASRPQGARADTQYF. CDR3 in DNA: TGTGCCAGCAGGCCACAGGGGGCGCGGGCAGATACGCAGTATTTT.

This chain connects TRBV28 to TRBJ1-1; the D is unclear. Germline-derived CDR1 and CDR2 are MDHEN and SYDVKM. The CDR3 sequence is 12 residues long. Trimming cost V 3 bases and J 7 bases, with 9 bases left between them. The CDR3 sequence: CASSLDGREAFF. The DNA of the CDR3 is TGTGCCAGCAGTTTGGATGGTCGTGAAGCTTTCTTT.

The chain links TRBV7-2 to TRBJ1-5, with D tentatively TRBD1 (5 bases). V lost 4 bases and J 7 bases, leaving 11 bases between the germline ends. The CDR3 length is 13 residues. The V gene's germline CDR1 is SGHTA and CDR2 FQGNSA. CDR3 DNA: TGTGCCAGCAGCTCCTGGAAGGGGCAGCCCCAGCATTTT. Translated: CASSSWKGQPQHF.

The J gene is TRBJ1-5, the V gene TRBV28; D gene ambiguous. The CDR3 sequence is 13 residues long. The V end was cut by 6 bases, the J end by 7 bases, with 13 bases between. Looked up from germline, CDR1 is MDHEN and CDR2 is SYDVKM. The CDR3 sequence: CASRWMVGQPQHF. The CDR3 coding sequence is TGTGCCAGCAGATGGATGGTGGGGCAGCCCCAGCATTTT.

In regard to this clone: Different DNA sequences within this sample yield the same CDR3. The genes are TRBV9 and TRBJ2-7; the D call may be TRBD1 or TRBD2 (5 bases each). Trimming removed 2 bases from V and 7 bases from J, with 16 bases in between. Germline V CDR1 and CDR2: SGDLS, YYNGEE. This CDR3 has 14 amino acids. The CDR3 nucleotides read TGTGCCAGCAGCGTGGGGGACGTTTCTTATGAGCAGTACTTC. Its protein is CASSVGDVSYEQYF.

V gene TRBV5-1 combines with J gene TRBJ2-7, with 8 positions matching TRBD1. Germline V CDR1 and CDR2: SGHRS, YFSETQ. The CDR3 covers 13 residues. V lost 6 bases to trimming and J lost 6 bases; unmatched junction nucleotides: 8. The CDR3 loop is CASNPGRGLEQYF. The CDR3 DNA sequence: TGCGCCAGCAATCCGGGCAGGGGGCTCGAGCAGTACTTC. Variable domain in full (rest from reference TRBV5-1 and TRBJ2-7): KAGVTQTPRYLIKTRGQQVTLSCSPISGHRSVSWYQQTPGQGLQFLFEYFSETQRNKGNFPGRFSGRQFSNSRSEMNVSTLELGDSALYLCASNPGRGLEQYFGPGTRLTVT.

The chain uses TRBV5-1 and TRBJ2-6; 10 bases match TRBD1. The junction had 10 bases not matched to a gene; V was cut back by 5 bases and J by 2 bases. This CDR3 contains 18 residues. Germline CDR1 SGHRS, CDR2 YFSETQ. CDR3 protein: CASRKGGQGLAGANVLTF. For the CDR3, the DNA is TGCGCCAGCAGAAAGGGGGGACAGGGGCTCGCTGGGGCCAACGTCCTGACTTTC.

This chain connects TRBV6-4 to TRBJ1-6; D might be TRBD1 (6 bases). The germline V gene encodes CDR1 MRHNA and CDR2 SNTAGT. V lost 4 bases, J lost 7 bases, and 8 bases lay in between. This CDR3 region has 13 residues. The CDR3 DNA reads TGTGCCAGCAGTGGAGACAGGAATTCACCCCTCCACTTT. It is translated as CASSGDRNSPLHF.

The chain carries TRBV4-3 and TRBJ2-2, with 10 bases that match TRBD2. The V segment lost 0 bases and the J segment 8 bases; nucleotides outside the gene matches: 6. This CDR3 has 16 residues. Germline V lookup: CDR1 LGHNA, CDR2 YSLEER. CDR3 nucleotide sequence: TGCGCCAGCAGCCAAGAGTGGCTAGCGGGAGCGGGGGAGCTGTTTTTT. Translated, it gives CASSQEWLAGAGELFF.

The chain carries TRBV6-5 and TRBJ1-6, with D possibly TRBD1 on 6 matching bases. The CDR3 consists of 15 residues. Trimming shortened V by 2 bases and J by 10 bases, and 15 bases separated the two germline ends. CDR1 is MNHEY, CDR2 SVGAGI, per germline. Written as DNA, the CDR3 is TGTGCCAGCAGTTACGGGCAGCAGGGGTTCTCACCCCTCCACTTT. Amino acid sequence: CASSYGQQGFSPLHF.

The gene calls are TRBV3-1 (or the pseudogene TRBV3-2) and TRBJ2-1; D unresolved. The CDR3 length is 15 residues. Germline CDR1 and CDR2: LGHDT and YNNKEL (reference sequence). The V and J ends lost 4 bases and 1 base respectively, with 11 bases between them. The CDR3 loop reads CASSLVRRSYNEQFF. CDR3 nucleotide sequence: TGTGCCAGCAGCCTTGTTCGGAGATCCTACAATGAGCAGTTCTTC.

The chain's CDR3 is CASSPGGREQYF. The CDR3 nucleotides read TGTGCCAGCTCACCCGGGGGACGCGAGCAGTACTTC. J is TRBJ2-7 and V is TRBV18; possibly TRBD2 for D (6 bases). In germline, CDR1 is KGHSH, CDR2 LQKENI. CDR3 length: 12 amino acids. Trimming cost V 3 bases and J 6 bases, with 9 bases left between them. The full variable domain, rest sourced from reference TRBV18 and TRBJ2-7, is NAGVMQNPRHLVRRRGQEARLRCSPMKGHSHVYWYRQLPEEGLKFMVYLQKENIIDESGMPKERFSAEFPKEGPSILRIQQVVRGDSAAYFCASSPGGREQYFGPGTRLTVT.

The rearrangement joins TRBV28 to TRBJ2-7; no definite D call. Looked up from germline, CDR1 is MDHEN and CDR2 is SYDVKM. This CDR3 is built from 12 residues. The V end lost 4 bases, the J end lost 4 bases, and 8 bases lay between the germline ends. In DNA form, the CDR3 reads TGTGCCAGCAGTTACGCGCGATACGAGCAGTACTTC. As protein: CASSYARYEQYF.

This chain joins TRBV20-1 and TRBJ2-5; TRBD2 aligns across 7 bases. In germline, CDR1 is DFQATT, CDR2 SNEGSKA (reference sequence). Trimming at V came to 3 bases and at J to 5 bases, leaving 9 bases not matched to a gene. The CDR3 extends over 14 amino acids. DNA of the CDR3: TGCAGTGCTAGTTTTCCCGGGAGGCGGGAGACCCAGTACTTC. Translating gives CSASFPGRRETQYF.

The chain is built from TRBV29-1 and TRBJ2-7; TRBD1 aligns across 9 bases. This CDR3 comprises 15 residues. Germline-derived CDR1 and CDR2 are SQVTM and ANQGSEA. V lost 1 base, J lost 3 bases, and 7 bases stayed unmatched. CDR3 nucleotide sequence: TGCAGCGTTGAAGTTACTGGGACAGGGTACTACGAGCAGTACTTC. Translating gives CSVEVTGTGYYEQYF.

This rearrangement joins TRBV4-3 to TRBJ1-3; tentatively, D is TRBD1 (5 bases). V was shortened by 0 bases and J by 0 bases, with 9 bases between the two germline ends. CDR3 size: 16 residues. CDR1 LGHNA and CDR2 YSLEER come from the germline V gene. The DNA of the CDR3 is TGCGCCAGCAGCCAAGATGGGACCTTCTCTGGAAACACCATATATTTT. Its protein product is CASSQDGTFSGNTIYF.

This chain links TRBV30 with TRBJ1-3; maybe TRBD1 (5 bases). V lost 1 base, J lost 0 bases, and 13 bases lay in between. Germline assignment: CDR1 GTSNPN and CDR2 SVGIG (reference sequence). The CDR3 runs 16 residues. The CDR3 DNA sequence: TGTGCCTGGAGTGATTACTGGGGCGTCTCTGGAAACACCATATATTTT. Translating gives CAWSDYWGVSGNTIYF.

The V and J genes are TRBV5-4 and TRBJ2-1, with D hard to call. Deletions cut 2 bases from V and 5 bases from J, with 8 bases between. Germline assignment: CDR1 SGHNT and CDR2 YYREEE (reference sequence). CDR3 length: 13 residues. Here the CDR3 reads CASSLSGDNEQFF. The DNA of the CDR3 is TGTGCCAGCAGCTTATCAGGAGACAATGAGCAGTTCTTC.

The chain recombines TRBV3-1 (or the pseudogene TRBV3-2) with TRBJ2-1; 15 bases agree with TRBD2. The V and J ends lost 4 bases and 7 bases, in that order; junction bases with no gene match: 5. The CDR3 length is 16 residues. Germline V lookup: CDR1 LGHDT, CDR2 YNNKEL (reference sequence). CDR3 protein: CASSPRTSGGENEQFF. For the CDR3, the DNA is TGTGCCAGCAGCCCGCGGACTAGCGGGGGGGAAAATGAGCAGTTCTTC.

The rearrangement joins TRBV20-1 to TRBJ2-5; no clear D gene. Between the trimmed V and J ends, which lost 3 bases and 0 bases, there was a span of 11 bases. Germline V gene sequence: CDR1 DFQATT, CDR2 SNEGSKA (reference sequence). This CDR3 has 14 amino acids. CDR3 residues: CSASILDNQETQYF. In DNA, the CDR3 is TGCAGTGCTAGTATCCTTGACAACCAAGAGACCCAGTACTTC.

In this sample, this clone turned up once. The rearrangement links TRBV12-3 or TRBV12-4 to TRBJ1-2; 7 bases align to TRBD1. V dropped 8 bases and J dropped 3; count of bases not matched to a gene: 6. The CDR3 runs to 13 residues. This CDR3 reads CASLGGADYGYTF. The CDR3 nucleotides read TGTGCCAGCTTAGGGGGCGCTGACTATGGCTACACCTTC.

The chain employs TRBV5-3 and TRBJ1-3; a weak D match, TRBD1 (5 bases). TRBV5-3 is annotated as an ORF whose role is uncertain. The CDR3 is 17 amino acids. Trimming left V 3 bases short and J 3 bases short, with 19 bases between. The CDR3, as DNA: TGTGCCAGAAGCTCGAAACGCTGGGGCAGTTATGGAAACACCATATATTTT. It is translated as CARSSKRWGSYGNTIYF.